The T cell receptor (beta chain) described here comes from a study of T cell responses to AZD1222 COVID-19 vaccine. Trimming stripped 3 bases from V and 7 bases from J, with 14 bases between. The CDR3 spans 13 residues. Per germline, CDR1 SGHRS and CDR2 YFSETQ. Repertoires were generated with immunoSEQ multiplex PCR, while TCRdb's copy carries only in-frame clones and drops some. The table shows nearly 35,000 clones, with roughly 74% occurring only once. This TCR was recovered from an adult who received the AZD1222 COVID-19 vaccine. The input for sequencing was peripheral blood, taken 28 days after the second AZD1222 dose. This chain uses TRBV5-1 with TRBJ2-7, with D maybe TRBD2 (6 bases). CDR3: CASSSGLGGEQYF. The CDR3 DNA sequence: TGCGCCAGCAGCTCAGGACTGGGGGGAGAGCAGTACTTC.